Listed below are T cell receptor beta chains from one sample, sequenced in a study of response to subunit inactivated influenza vaccine. From the RT-PCR reads, TCRdb called clonotypes with MiXCR, one entry per CDR3 protein. The sample includes around 480,000 distinct CDR3 sequences, 10% to 11% seen only once; the top ten take about an eighth. Sequenced here: PBMCs from blood, sampled more than 35 days after vaccination. The source of these receptors is a man aged 50-60 years who received an inactivated influenza vaccine. CDR3s include the opening cysteine and the closing phenylalanine or tryptophan. Fields, in order: J gene, V gene, CDR3 protein.

>TRBJ2-3|TRBV6-6
CASAEASTDTQYF
>TRBJ1-3|TRBV20-1
CSARMPGSGNTIYF
>TRBJ2-3|TRBV4-3
CASSQGAGPHTDTQYF
>TRBJ1-2|TRBV6-1
CASSPDGQGAIGGYTF
>TRBJ2-3|TRBV25-1
CASSDLGLAASTDTQYF
>TRBJ1-5|TRBV5-5
CASSPGGGRDQPQHF
>TRBJ2-6|TRBV12-3/TRBV12-4
CASSPWTVAGANVLTF
>TRBJ1-1|TRBV7-9
CASSREQLNTEAFF
>TRBJ2-7|TRBV4-3
CASSQDSVLLGGQQYF
>TRBJ2-7|TRBV7-9
CASRNDRGPYEQYF
>TRBJ1-2|TRBV12-3/TRBV12-4
CASSFGDSLLNYGYTF
>TRBJ2-2|TRBV7-3
CASSPGAYTGELFF
>TRBJ1-1|TRBV5-1
CASSLDDSGVTEAFF
>TRBJ2-5|TRBV28
CASSQPTGGPQETQYF
>TRBJ1-2|TRBV20-1
CSAIPRGTGGFYGYTF
>TRBJ2-2|TRBV12-3/TRBV12-4
CASSQSGAGEPFF
>TRBJ2-7|TRBV14
CASSQGSGAVKYEQYF
>TRBJ1-2|TRBV4-1
CASSQGTGGYGYTF
>TRBJ2-5|TRBV4-3
CASSQYLLQETQYF
>TRBJ2-3|TRBV7-8
CASSSLAGPSTDTQYF
>TRBJ2-7|TRBV4-2
CASSQVTDPSYEQYF
>TRBJ1-4|TRBV28
CASSLTDATNEKLFF
>TRBJ2-7|TRBV18
CASSPAGRPSYEQYF
>TRBJ1-1|TRBV12-3/TRBV12-4
CASNLRRTEAFF
>TRBJ2-1|TRBV12-3/TRBV12-4
CASSSQGNEQFF
>TRBJ1-1|TRBV7-9
CASVARGGNTEAFF
>TRBJ2-2|TRBV10-3
CAISRLPAGQQNTGELFF
>TRBJ2-3|TRBV11-2
CASSLLETDTQYF
>TRBJ2-1|TRBV18
CASSQGAVEQFF
>TRBJ1-2|TRBV28
CASRLGDYGYTF
>TRBJ2-7|TRBV7-8
CASSLRLVNSYEQYF
>TRBJ2-1|TRBV7-2
CASSPRRGVPNEQFF
>TRBJ2-3|TRBV4-3
CASSQETSTSTDTQYF
>TRBJ1-4|TRBV4-1
CASSQEGSLNERLFF
>TRBJ1-1|TRBV20-1
CSARTRGFMNTEAFF